This entry lists 29 T cell receptor beta chains sequenced from one sample in a study of T cells in Graves' hyperthyroidism and ophthalmopathy. The CDR3 regions of TCR beta were amplified from RNA transcripts. During a first-round RT-PCR of the TCR CDR3, the HTBI primer set was used. TCRdb re-analysed the multiplex PCR reads in MiXCR, keeping a single row per CDR3 protein. The table shows fewer than 850,000 distinct CDR3 sequences, with 15% to 20% occurring only once. The sample comprised blood. The source of these receptors is a man aged 45 to 65 with Graves' hyperthyroidism.

The rearrangement joins TRBV6-1 to TRBJ2-6; weak D call: TRBD2 (5 bases). Germline V CDR1 and CDR2: MNHNS, SASEGT. The V end was cut by 3 bases, the J end by 7 bases, with 10 bases between. The CDR3 spans 14 residues. Written as DNA, the CDR3 is TGTGCCAGCAGTGAGTTCACTAGAGCCAACGTCCTGACTTTC. It translates to CASSEFTRANVLTF.

This clonotype was counted many times. The V and J genes are TRBV10-2 and TRBJ2-7, with 11 positions matching TRBD2. The V gene's germline CDR1 is WSHSY and CDR2 SAAADI. CDR3 length: 16 residues. The V segment lost 1 base and the J segment 3 bases; nucleotides outside the gene matches: 5. CDR3 residues: CASSELLAGAVYEQYF. The CDR3 region has the DNA TGCGCCAGCAGTGAGTTACTAGCGGGAGCCGTCTACGAGCAGTACTTC.

The chain is built from TRBV5-4 and TRBJ2-5, with a possible D match to TRBD1 (6 bases). The CDR3 runs to 16 residues. CDR1 and CDR2 from the germline V gene are SGHNT and YYREEE (reference sequence). Between the trimmed V and J ends, which lost 3 bases and 2 bases, there was a span of 17 bases. CDR3 in amino acids: CASSWAGRGVQETQYF. The DNA of the CDR3 is TGTGCCAGCAGCTGGGCCGGCAGGGGAGTTCAAGAGACCCAGTACTTC.

The genes are TRBV14 and TRBJ2-5; perhaps TRBD2 as D (6 bases). The ends were cut back, 5 bases at V and 5 bases at J, with 18 bases in the middle. The CDR3 has 15 residues. CDR1 and CDR2 (germline): SGHDN, FVKESK. CDR3 bases: TGTGCCAGCAGCTTCGGGACTCCCCCTAGGGAGACCCAGTACTTC. Amino acid sequence: CASSFGTPPRETQYF.

The table lists this clonotype with many counts. This CDR3 is CASSDAKTGSFYNEQFF. Here the CDR3 DNA reads TGTGCCAGCAGTGACGCCAAAACAGGGTCGTTCTACAATGAGCAGTTCTTC. The chain carries TRBV25-1 and TRBJ2-1; tentative D call: TRBD1 (6 bases). The germline gives CDR1 MGHDK, CDR2 SYGVNS. The CDR3 contains 17 residues. The germline V and J ends were trimmed by 3 bases and 3 bases, with 18 bases remaining between them.

This clonotype appeared many times. The chain recombines TRBV27 with TRBJ2-7; D tentatively fits TRBD1 or TRBD2 (5 bases each). Germline CDR1 and CDR2: MNHEY and SMNVEV (reference sequence). The ends were cut back, 2 bases at V and 4 bases at J, with 9 bases in the middle. The CDR3 totals 13 residues. Written as DNA, the CDR3 is TGTGCCAGCAGTTTAGGGACCGCTTACGAGCAGTACTTC. Amino acid sequence: CASSLGTAYEQYF.

Only a few counts were recorded for this clonotype. The genes are TRBV28 and TRBJ2-3; TRBD1 agrees at 11 bases. The CDR3 is 16 amino acids. The germline CDR1 and CDR2 sequences are MDHEN and SYDVKM. Losses at the gene ends were 3 bases for V and 3 bases for J; bases not matched to a gene: 5. CDR3 amino acids: CASSFPGTGGTDTQYF. The CDR3 region has the DNA TGTGCCAGCAGTTTCCCCGGGACAGGGGGAACAGATACGCAGTATTTT.

There are many counts of this clonotype. V usage is TRBV14 and J usage is TRBJ1-1; a possible D gene is TRBD1 (6 bases). Germline assignment: CDR1 SGHDN and CDR2 FVKESK. The CDR3 covers 16 residues. Trimming shortened V by 2 bases and J by 8 bases, and 21 bases separated the two germline ends. CDR3 sequence reads: CASSQSPDRSTIEAFF. The CDR3 bases are TGTGCCAGCAGCCAATCTCCCGACAGGTCTACTATCGAAGCTTTCTTT.

This clonotype was seen a few times. The junction differs from germline at one of its ends, possibly a read error. The chain carries TRBV7-7 and TRBJ2-3; 8 bases are shared with TRBD1. The germline V gene encodes CDR1 SSHAT and CDR2 FNYEAQ (reference sequence). The CDR3 totals 20 residues. CDR3 DNA sequence: TGTGCTAGCATCAGGGCCCGGACAGGGTTGTCGTCAACTAGCACAGATACGCAGTATTTT. As protein: CASIRARTGLSSTSTDTQYF.

The chain carries TRBV20-1 and TRBJ2-7; perhaps TRBD1 as D (5 bases). The CDR3 is 14 amino acids. Germline V gene lookup returns CDR1 DFQATT and CDR2 SNEGSKA (reference sequence). Trimming took off 2 bases at V and 2 bases at J, with 13 bases between the two ends. CDR3 region: CSARIAGITYEQYF. The CDR3 DNA reads as TGCAGTGCTAGAATCGCAGGGATCACCTACGAGCAGTACTTC.

This clonotype occurred many times. The chain recombines TRBV7-2 with TRBJ2-7, with TRBD2 matching 7 bases. The CDR3 has 14 residues. Germline-derived CDR1 and CDR2 are SGHTA and FQGNSA. Trimming removed 4 bases from V and 3 bases from J; junction bases left unmatched: 6. This CDR3 reads CASSSRLAYYEQYF. CDR3 in DNA: TGTGCCAGCAGCTCTAGACTAGCTTACTACGAGCAGTACTTC.

The CDR3 DNA follows: TGTGCCAGCTCACAAAACAGGGTTGCTAACTATGGCTACACCTTC. It codes for CASSQNRVANYGYTF. The J gene is TRBJ1-2, the V gene TRBV18; possibly TRBD1 for D (6 bases). Looked up from germline, CDR1 is KGHSH and CDR2 is LQKENI. The CDR3 covers 15 residues. V lost 4 bases, J lost 0 bases, and 12 bases lay in between.

This clonotype was recorded at least ten times. V usage is TRBV12-3 or TRBV12-4 and J usage is TRBJ2-7; 8 nucleotides match TRBD1. CDR3 size: 16 residues. V lost 6 bases, J lost 1 base, and 11 bases stayed unmatched. As DNA, the CDR3 is TGTGCCAGCAGGCTGGGAGGACAGGGAAGTTCCTACGAGCAGTACTTC. This translates into CASRLGGQGSSYEQYF.

The chain has TRBV20-1 and TRBJ2-7; D is unresolved. The V end lost 1 base, the J end lost 3 bases, and 13 bases lay between the germline ends. Germline V gene data show CDR1 as DFQATT and CDR2 as SNEGSKA (reference sequence). This CDR3 comprises 14 residues. CDR3 in DNA: TGCAGTGCTAGAGTAGACGGTTCAATCTACGAGCAGTACTTC. Protein: CSARVDGSIYEQYF.

This clonotype was counted many times. This chain links TRBV27 with TRBJ2-1, with 7 nucleotides matching TRBD1. The CDR3 has 15 amino acids. V lost 1 base to trimming and J lost 0 bases; unmatched junction nucleotides: 0. The germline gives CDR1 MNHEY, CDR2 SMNVEV (reference sequence). CDR3 in amino acids: CASSLWDSSYNEQFF. The DNA of the CDR3 is TGTGCCAGCAGTTTATGGGACAGCTCCTACAATGAGCAGTTCTTC.

At least ten counts were recorded for this clonotype. This sequence joins TRBV2 and TRBJ2-3; D unclear. The CDR3 runs 13 residues. The germline CDR1 and CDR2 sequences are SNHLY and FYNNEI. Trimming cost V 5 bases and J 4 bases, with 10 bases left between them. In DNA form, the CDR3 reads TGTGCCAGCAGTTATCTAGAGGCAGATACGCAGTATTTT. Its protein is CASSYLEADTQYF.

This chain joins TRBV20-1 and TRBJ2-3, with 7 positions matching TRBD2. The ends lost 5 bases at V and 3 bases at J; junction bases unmatched: 14. CDR1 DFQATT and CDR2 SNEGSKA come from the germline V gene (reference sequence). The CDR3 extends over 16 amino acids. The CDR3, as DNA: TGCAGTGCTGAAGACCGTAAGCGGGGCCCGACAGATACGCAGTATTTT. The encoded protein is CSAEDRKRGPTDTQYF.

In its sample, this clonotype was seen many times. The chain employs TRBV19 and TRBJ2-2; D gene uncertain. Per germline, CDR1 LNHDA and CDR2 SQIVND (reference sequence). Trimming removed 7 bases at V and 4 bases at J, with 19 bases between. The CDR3 covers 16 residues. The CDR3 DNA is TGTGCCAGTATTACAGACGGGCTAGGCGGCACCGGGGAGCTGTTTTTT. Protein product: CASITDGLGGTGELFF.

This clonotype has at least ten counts. The chain couples TRBV2 to TRBJ2-7; D not resolved. V was shortened by 6 bases and J by 2 bases, with 8 bases between the two germline ends. The CDR3 spans 12 residues. Germline CDR1 and CDR2: SNHLY and FYNNEI. Written as DNA, the CDR3 is TGTGCCAGCAGGGGTCAGCCCTACGAGCAGTACTTC. This sequence encodes CASRGQPYEQYF.

The sample holds many counts of this clonotype. The chain recombines TRBV7-2 with TRBJ2-3, with TRBD2 matching over 12 bases. Germline V gene lookup returns CDR1 SGHTA and CDR2 FQGNSA. The CDR3 totals 14 residues. The V and J ends lost 3 bases and 6 bases, in that order; junction bases with no gene match: 1. CDR3 DNA: TGTGCCAGCAGCTTCACTAGCGGGAGGGATACGCAGTATTTT. This codes for CASSFTSGRDTQYF.

There are a few counts of this clonotype. An end of the junction differs from the germline gene, which may be a read error. This chain connects TRBV7-2 to TRBJ2-1; D call uncertain. Germline CDR1 SGHTA, CDR2 FQGNSA. The CDR3 is 11 amino acids. CDR3 bases: TGTGCCAGCAGATCCTACGATGAGCAGTTCTTC. It specifies CASRSYDEQFF.

This clonotype was observed at least ten times. The rearrangement uses TRBV24-1 and TRBJ2-5; D perhaps matches TRBD1 (6 bases). The CDR3 has 17 amino acids. The V and J ends lost 0 bases and 5 bases respectively, with 18 bases between them. The V gene's germline CDR1 is KGHDR and CDR2 SFDVKD. The CDR3 coding sequence is TGTGCCACCAGTGATTTGCAGTCTACAGGGCGAAGGGAGACCCAGTACTTC. It yields the protein CATSDLQSTGRRETQYF.

This clonotype was recorded at least ten times. The CDR3 protein is CATSRDPAGSYEQYF. The CDR3 DNA reads as TGTGCCACCAGCAGAGATCCGGCGGGATCTTACGAGCAGTACTTC. The chain is built from TRBV15 and TRBJ2-7, with D possibly matching TRBD2 (6 bases). Trimming stripped 0 bases from V and 4 bases from J, with 13 bases between. CDR1 and CDR2 (germline): LNHNV, YYDKDF (reference sequence). The CDR3 consists of 15 residues.

The chain recombines TRBV20-1 with TRBJ2-7; a possible D gene is TRBD2 (6 bases). This CDR3 is 14 amino acids long. Germline-derived CDR1 and CDR2 are DFQATT and SNEGSKA (reference sequence). V was shortened by 0 bases and J by 3 bases, with 12 bases between the two germline ends. DNA for the CDR3: TGCAGTGCTAGAGATTTTGCGGGGCTCTACGAGCAGTACTTC. Translation: CSARDFAGLYEQYF.

This clonotype was seen repeatedly, ten times or more. The chain recombines TRBV28 with TRBJ2-2, with D perhaps TRBD2 (6 bases). The CDR3 sequence is 16 residues long. Trimming left V 1 base short and J 0 bases short, with 9 bases between. The germline V gene has CDR1 MDHEN and CDR2 SYDVKM. DNA of the CDR3: TGTGCCAGCAGTTTATCGGACTACCCGAACACCGGGGAGCTGTTTTTT. This sequence encodes CASSLSDYPNTGELFF.

Worth noting for this clonotype: Since a much larger clone is just one base distant, this may be a read error. The gene calls are TRBV9 and TRBJ1-2; D is perhaps TRBD1 (5 bases). This CDR3 is 13 amino acids long. Germline V gene data show CDR1 as SGDLS and CDR2 as YYNGEE. The CDR3 DNA is TGTGCCAGCAGCGCCCGGGACGTCTCCGGCTACAACTTC. It is translated as CASSARDVSGYNF.

This clonotype was seen at least ten times. The V gene is TRBV28, the J gene TRBJ2-7; D gene uncertain. Trimming removed 5 bases at V and 2 bases at J, with 13 bases between. The CDR3 consists of 14 residues. Germline CDR1 MDHEN, CDR2 SYDVKM. CDR3 sequence (DNA): TGTGCCAGCAGTCCCGAGATGCACCCCTACGAGCAGTACTTC. This gives the protein CASSPEMHPYEQYF.

This clonotype came up many times. A much larger clone differs from this one at a single base, so this may be a read error. The chain carries TRBV5-5 and TRBJ2-7; D is possibly TRBD1 (7 bases). Germline values: CDR1 SGHKS, CDR2 YYEKEE (reference sequence). Trimming took 5 bases from V and 1 from J, leaving 10 bases between them. The CDR3 runs 13 residues. The CDR3 bases are TGTGCCAGCAGGGGGGGACAGTCCTACGAGCAGTACTTC. It encodes CASRGGQSYEQYF.

This clonotype was counted many times. The rearrangement joins TRBV12-3 or TRBV12-4 to TRBJ1-3, with 10 nucleotides matching TRBD1. V was pared by 4 bases and J by 2 bases, with 5 bases of the junction left unmatched. The CDR3 covers 16 residues. Here the CDR3 reads CASSSPGQGAGNTIYF. CDR3 coding DNA: TGTGCCAGCAGTTCGCCCGGACAGGGGGCTGGAAACACCATATATTTT.